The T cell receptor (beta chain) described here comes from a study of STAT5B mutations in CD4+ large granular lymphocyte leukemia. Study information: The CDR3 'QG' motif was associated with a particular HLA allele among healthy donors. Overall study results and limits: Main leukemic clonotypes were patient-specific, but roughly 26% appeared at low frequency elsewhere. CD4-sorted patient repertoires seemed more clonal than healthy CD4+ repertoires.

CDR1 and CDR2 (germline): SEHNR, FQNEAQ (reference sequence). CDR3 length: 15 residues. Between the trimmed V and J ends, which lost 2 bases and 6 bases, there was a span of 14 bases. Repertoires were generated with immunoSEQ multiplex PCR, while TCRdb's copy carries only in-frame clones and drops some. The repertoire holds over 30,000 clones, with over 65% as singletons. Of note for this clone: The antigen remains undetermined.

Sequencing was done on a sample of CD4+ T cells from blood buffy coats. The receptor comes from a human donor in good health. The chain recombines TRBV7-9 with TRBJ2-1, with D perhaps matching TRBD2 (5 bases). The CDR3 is CASSLRSSRFNEQFF. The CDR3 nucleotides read TGTGCCAGCAGCTTAAGGTCTAGCCGATTCAATGAGCAGTTCTTC.